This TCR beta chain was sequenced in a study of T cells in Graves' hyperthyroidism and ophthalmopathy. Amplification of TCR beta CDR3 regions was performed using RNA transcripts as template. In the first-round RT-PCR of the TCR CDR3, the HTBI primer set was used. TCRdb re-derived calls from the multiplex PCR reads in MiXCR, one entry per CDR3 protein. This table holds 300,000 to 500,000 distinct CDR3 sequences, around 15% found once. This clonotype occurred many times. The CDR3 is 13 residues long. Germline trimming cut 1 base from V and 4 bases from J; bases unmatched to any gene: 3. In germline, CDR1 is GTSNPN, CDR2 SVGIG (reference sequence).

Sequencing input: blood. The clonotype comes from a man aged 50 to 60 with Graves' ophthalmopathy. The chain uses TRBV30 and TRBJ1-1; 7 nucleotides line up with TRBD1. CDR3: CAWSDTGVTEAFF. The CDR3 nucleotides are TGTGCCTGGAGTGACACAGGGGTCACTGAAGCTTTCTTT.